This T cell receptor beta chain was documented in a study of blood T cell repertoires in COVID-19. The wider study: Sources were T cells, B-cell-depleted T cells, or PBMCs; the material itself was cDNA or gDNA.

Per the original data handling: Amplification of reference gene primers provided the estimated nucleated cell counts. Repertoires were generated with immunoSEQ multiplex PCR, while TCRdb's copy carries only in-frame clones and drops some. That table is the source of V, J and clone size, and D and trimming were worked out from the DNA. The table lists approximately 280,000 clones, 85% to 90% of them singletons. Recruits, aged roughly 18 to 95 years, lived in around 24 US areas. Cohort assignment relied on participant-reported clinical history. V gave up 2 bases and J gave up 5 bases, with 6 bases separating them. The CDR3 has 13 residues. Germline V gene sequence: CDR1 SGHTA, CDR2 FQGNSA.

V and J are TRBV7-2 and TRBJ2-2; weak D call: TRBD2 (5 bases). The TCR was taken from a woman younger than 35 with acute COVID-19. The sample consisted of PBMCs or T cells enriched from blood (not recorded which). Here the CDR3 reads CASSLTRTGELFF. In DNA form, the CDR3 reads TGTGCCAGCAGCTTAACTAGAACCGGGGAGCTGTTTTTT.